The entry that follows covers one TCR beta chain sequence. The sample belongs to a study of identical twins' blood T cells. One entry per CDR3 protein results from TCRdb running MiXCR on the 5' RACE reads. The table lists 350,000 to 400,000 distinct CDR3 sequences, over 25% of them singletons. This CDR3 has 15 amino acids. V lost 6 bases and J 0 bases, leaving 14 bases between the germline ends. This clonotype originated in a woman aged 18-55 years in good health. V gene TRBV12-3 or TRBV12-4 combines with J gene TRBJ1-2; no clear D gene. Sample: PBMCs. The CDR3 nucleotides read TGTGCCAGCAGCCCTCCTACGGCAGCTAACTATGGCTACACCTTC. Encoded protein: CASSPPTAANYGYTF.